What follows are 18 T cell receptor beta chains derived from one specimen sequenced in a study of cytomegalovirus exposure and HLA in healthy donors. The protocol was immunoSEQ multiplex PCR, while the TCRdb copy is restricted to in-frame clones and leaves out a portion. The sample has some 140,000 clones, approximately 86% seen once. Sequencing input: PBMCs. Every receptor here comes from a human donor in good health.

The rearrangement joins TRBV5-1 to TRBJ1-1, with no clear D. The length of the CDR3 is 12 residues. Germline lookup yields CDR1 SGHRS and CDR2 YFSETQ. Between the trimmed V and J ends, which lost 4 bases and 6 bases, there was a span of 10 bases. CDR3 nucleotide sequence: TGCGCCAGCAGCCAAAGCGGGGCTGAAGCTTTCTTT. Translating it yields CASSQSGAEAFF.

The V gene is TRBV19, the J gene TRBJ2-2; maybe TRBD2 (5 bases). The V end lost 1 base, the J end lost 0 bases, and 18 bases lay between the germline ends. Germline CDR1 is LNHDA and CDR2 is SQIVND (reference sequence). CDR3 size: 19 residues. In nucleotides, the CDR3 is TGTGCCAGTAGTATAGGGTTCGTAGTGGGAGTGGCGAACACCGGGGAGCTGTTTTTT. It translates to CASSIGFVVGVANTGELFF.

The chain links TRBV18 to TRBJ1-2, with 10 bases matching TRBD1. CDR3 size: 14 residues. The V and J ends lost 6 bases and 4 bases, in that order; junction bases with no gene match: 5. Germline V gives CDR1 KGHSH, CDR2 LQKENI. The CDR3 coding sequence is TGTGCCAGCTCGACAGGGGGCGACGCCTATGGCTACACCTTC. Its protein is CASSTGGDAYGYTF.

This sequence joins TRBV15 and TRBJ1-1; 8 bases agree with TRBD1. After removal of 1 base from V and 1 base from J, the junction contained 2 bases not matched to a gene. The CDR3 has 15 residues. Per germline, CDR1 LNHNV and CDR2 YYDKDF (reference sequence). The CDR3 region is CATSRGTGTNTEAFF. Here the CDR3 DNA reads TGTGCCACCAGCAGAGGGACAGGGACGAACACTGAAGCTTTCTTT.

The chain carries TRBV27 and TRBJ2-7; no definite D call. The CDR3 consists of 11 residues. Trimming removed 4 bases from V and 2 bases from J, with 3 bases in between. Germline V gene data show CDR1 as MNHEY and CDR2 as SMNVEV (reference sequence). DNA of the CDR3: TGTGCCAGCAGTTCCACCTACGAGCAGTACTTC. It is translated as CASSSTYEQYF.

CDR3 DNA sequence: TGTGCCAGCAGTGGCAGGGGATCTGGGGCCAACGTCCTGACTTTC. Protein: CASSGRGSGANVLTF. The rearrangement uses TRBV6-1 and TRBJ2-6; D may be TRBD1 (6 bases). The CDR3 contains 15 residues. CDR1 and CDR2 from the germline V gene are MNHNS and SASEGT. Trimming removed 4 bases from V and 1 base from J, with 8 bases in between.

J is TRBJ1-1 and V is TRBV2; unclear D gene. The V gene's germline CDR1 is SNHLY and CDR2 FYNNEI. The CDR3 totals 16 residues. With 1 base removed from V and 3 bases from J, the gap between germline ends came to 15 bases. The CDR3 DNA reads TGTGCCAGCAGTGAAGATAACAGTTCTCCGGACACTGAAGCTTTCTTT. Translation gives CASSEDNSSPDTEAFF.

This sequence joins TRBV19 and TRBJ1-6, with 7 bases lining up with TRBD1. The CDR3 has 16 residues. From germline, CDR1 is LNHDA and CDR2 SQIVND (reference sequence). Trimming removed 6 bases from V and 8 bases from J; junction bases left unmatched: 13. CDR3 sequence (DNA): TGTGCCAGTAGGGAGACAGGGAATGACTGGGATTCACCCCTCCACTTT. Its translation is CASRETGNDWDSPLHF.

The chain carries TRBV27 and TRBJ2-1; weak D call: TRBD2 (6 bases). The germline V and J ends were trimmed by 5 bases and 5 bases, with 16 bases remaining between them. Germline-derived CDR1 and CDR2 are MNHEY and SMNVEV (reference sequence). This CDR3 has 15 residues. The chain's CDR3 is CASSPQSSGHNEQFF. The DNA of the CDR3 is TGTGCCAGCAGTCCCCAGAGTAGCGGACACAATGAGCAGTTCTTC.

The chain joins TRBV12-5 to TRBJ1-4; D perhaps matches TRBD1 (5 bases). Germline V gene data show CDR1 as LGHNT and CDR2 as FRNRAP. Deletions cut 1 base from V and 10 bases from J, with 10 bases between. The CDR3 consists of 13 residues. CDR3 residues: CASGLGGDGKLFF. The CDR3 DNA reads as TGTGCTAGTGGTTTGGGGGGGGACGGAAAACTGTTTTTT.

This clone appeared once. The rearrangement links TRBV6-1 to TRBJ2-3; TRBD1 aligns across 7 bases. The CDR3 sequence is 14 residues long. CDR1 and CDR2 (germline): MNHNS, SASEGT. The J segment lost 2 bases and the V segment lost 7 bases, leaving 6 bases of the junction unmatched. In DNA, the CDR3 is TGTGCCAGCAATTACAGGGGAACCACAGATACGCAGTATTTT. This gives the protein CASNYRGTTDTQYF.

This chain uses TRBV13 with TRBJ1-1; TRBD1 matches at 10 bases. This CDR3 has 16 amino acids. The germline V gene encodes CDR1 PRHDT and CDR2 FYEKMQ (reference sequence). With 5 bases clipped from V and 1 base from J, the junction kept 7 bases outside the gene matches. DNA of the CDR3: TGTGCCAGCAGCGCCGACAGGGGGCACGAGAACACTGAAGCTTTCTTT. This gives the protein CASSADRGHENTEAFF.

The V call is TRBV2, the J call TRBJ1-5; tentative D call: TRBD1 (6 bases). The CDR3 contains 13 residues. Trimming cost V 6 bases and J 3 bases, with 9 bases left between them. Germline CDR1 and CDR2: SNHLY and FYNNEI. The DNA for the CDR3 is TGTGCCAGCAGCCGGGACAACAATCAGCCCCAGCATTTT. It yields the protein CASSRDNNQPQHF.

The chain uses TRBV7-9 and TRBJ1-2, with TRBD1 matching 7 bases. This CDR3 is 15 amino acids long. After removal of 1 base from V and 4 bases from J, the junction contained 6 bases not matched to a gene. Germline assignment: CDR1 SEHNR and CDR2 FQNEAQ (reference sequence). The CDR3 region has the DNA TGTGCCAGCAGCTTAGACAGGGGCCCCCTCTATGGCTACACCTTC. Residues: CASSLDRGPLYGYTF.

The V call is TRBV28, the J call TRBJ2-4, with 10 nucleotides matching TRBD1. J gave up 1 base and V 7 bases, and 7 bases lay outside the gene matches. The V gene's germline CDR1 is MDHEN and CDR2 SYDVKM. This CDR3 comprises 16 residues. Here the CDR3 DNA reads TGTGCCAGCACTGCTCCGGGACAGGGGGCCAAAAACATTCAGTACTTC. It translates to CASTAPGQGAKNIQYF.

V gene TRBV6-6 combines with J gene TRBJ1-2, with TRBD1 identical over 8 bases. After removal of 6 bases from V and 8 bases from J, the junction contained 8 bases not matched to a gene. This CDR3 has 13 residues. Per the germline V gene, CDR1 is MNHNY and CDR2 is SVGAGI (reference sequence). CDR3 protein: CASSLDRALGYTF. CDR3 DNA sequence: TGTGCCAGCAGCCTGGACAGGGCCTTAGGCTACACCTTC.

J is TRBJ2-1 and V is TRBV6-6; D is ambiguous. The CDR3 sequence is 13 residues long. Germline V gene lookup returns CDR1 MNHNY and CDR2 SVGAGI (reference sequence). The V and J ends lost 7 bases and 8 bases respectively, with 15 bases between them. The CDR3, as DNA: TGTGCCAGCAAGGAACTAATTACGTATGAGCAGTTCTTC. Its translation is CASKELITYEQFF.

The J gene is TRBJ2-2, the V gene TRBV7-9; 7 bases line up with TRBD1. CDR1 and CDR2 (germline): SEHNR, FQNEAQ (reference sequence). With 4 bases clipped from V and 3 bases from J, the junction kept 5 bases outside the gene matches. The CDR3 runs to 15 residues. The CDR3 region is CASSSRDSDTGELFF. The CDR3 DNA sequence: TGTGCCAGCAGCTCACGGGACAGCGACACCGGGGAGCTGTTTTTT.